This T cell receptor beta chain stems from a study of blood T cell repertoires in COVID-19. Libraries were prepared by immunoSEQ multiplex PCR; TCRdb keeps only in-frame clonotypes and omits some of them. The sample has approximately 210,000 clones; less than 90% are singletons. Deletions cut 4 bases from V and 2 bases from J, with 12 bases between. The CDR3 spans 14 residues. Germline CDR1 is LNHDA and CDR2 is SQIVND (reference sequence). This clone has more than one count but fewer than ten. The material sequenced was peripheral blood. The rearrangement uses TRBV19 and TRBJ2-7, with D possibly matching TRBD1 (5 bases). The sequence was collected from a man in his sixties or seventies with acute or convalescent COVID-19. CDR3 DNA: TGTGCCAGTAGTACGGACATCCATACCTACGAGCAGTACTTC. Encoded protein: CASSTDIHTYEQYF.